These 9 T cell receptor beta chains came from one sample sequenced in a study of blood T cell repertoires in COVID-19. Assay: immunoSEQ multiplex PCR; the TCRdb copy retains only in-frame clones and omits some. The profile shows about 150,000 clones, roughly 86% of them singletons. The sample consisted of peripheral blood. The receptors come from a human donor with acute or convalescent COVID-19. The donor label of this sample is uncertain.

The rearrangement links TRBV19 to TRBJ2-2; 9 bases are a match to TRBD1. Germline V CDR1 and CDR2: LNHDA, SQIVND (reference sequence). This CDR3 has 18 amino acids. J was trimmed by 4 bases and V by 5 bases; bases with no gene match: 14. The CDR3 nucleotides are TGTGCCAGTAGTCTAAAACACCGGGACAGGGAAAGCACCGGGGAGCTGTTTTTT. It encodes CASSLKHRDRESTGELFF.

V and J are TRBV18 and TRBJ1-1; D unresolved. This CDR3 is 15 amino acids long. V dropped 3 bases and J dropped 5 bases, with 16 bases sitting between them. CDR1 is KGHSH and CDR2 is LQKENI in the germline V gene. CDR3 in DNA: TGTGCCAGCTCACCTGACCAGGCTACGTGGACTGAAGCTTTCTTT. It specifies CASSPDQATWTEAFF. Complete variable domain (other parts from reference TRBV18 and TRBJ1-1): NAGVMQNPRHLVRRRGQEARLRCSPMKGHSHVYWYRQLPEEGLKFMVYLQKENIIDESGMPKERFSAEFPKEGPSILRIQQVVRGDSAAYFCASSPDQATWTEAFFGQGTRLTVV.

This clone was seen just once. This chain connects TRBV20-1 to TRBJ2-7, with D perhaps matching TRBD2 (5 bases). The CDR3 is 14 amino acids. Trimming left V 3 bases short and J 6 bases short, with 18 bases between. Germline V gene data show CDR1 as DFQATT and CDR2 as SNEGSKA (reference sequence). The CDR3 DNA follows: TGCAGTGCTAGTCCCCGGGGTCAGAGAGGCGAGCAGTACTTC. This translates into CSASPRGQRGEQYF.

The gene calls are TRBV2 and TRBJ2-7; maybe TRBD2 (6 bases). Germline V gene sequence: CDR1 SNHLY, CDR2 FYNNEI. V shed 3 bases and J shed 8 bases, with 14 bases lying between them. The CDR3 extends over 13 amino acids. In DNA form, the CDR3 reads TGTGCCAGCAGTGAGGTGGGGGGTTGGAAGCAGTACTTC. It encodes CASSEVGGWKQYF.

The chain has TRBV7-2 and TRBJ1-4; a weak D match, TRBD1 (5 bases). The ends were cut back, 5 bases at V and 4 bases at J, with 8 bases in the middle. Germline lookup yields CDR1 SGHTA and CDR2 FQGNSA. CDR3 length: 13 residues. This chain's CDR3 is CASSRGINEKLFF. The CDR3 region has the DNA TGTGCCAGCAGCCGGGGGATTAATGAAAAACTGTTTTTT.

The chain carries TRBV6-2 or TRBV6-3 and TRBJ2-5; maybe TRBD2 (7 bases). This CDR3 has 16 residues. Trimming stripped 0 bases from V and 2 bases from J, with 13 bases between. CDR1 is MNHEY, CDR2 SVGEGT, per germline. In DNA form, the CDR3 reads TGTGCCAGCAGTTACTCCGCGCGGGGGCCTCAAGAGACCCAGTACTTC. The encoded protein is CASSYSARGPQETQYF.

The chain carries TRBV27 and TRBJ2-7; perhaps TRBD1 as D (6 bases). Trimming took 2 bases from V and 2 from J, leaving 13 bases between them. The CDR3 runs 15 residues. Germline V gene data show CDR1 as MNHEY and CDR2 as SMNVEV (reference sequence). The CDR3 DNA sequence: TGTGCCAGCAGTTTAGGGCAGTCAGGGGCCTACGAGCAGTACTTC. It encodes CASSLGQSGAYEQYF.

V is TRBV29-1 and J is TRBJ1-2; D possibly corresponds to TRBD1 (5 bases). Germline lookup yields CDR1 SQVTM and CDR2 ANQGSEA. The V and J ends lost 6 bases and 5 bases respectively, with 10 bases between them. This CDR3 contains 11 residues. The CDR3 coding sequence is TGCAGCGTCGCCGGGACTTATGGCTACACCTTC. As protein: CSVAGTYGYTF.

Only one count was recorded for this clone. This chain uses TRBV4-2 with TRBJ1-3; D uncertain. The CDR3 totals 14 residues. V lost 1 base to trimming and J lost 1 base, with 5 bases between them. Germline CDR1 LGHNA, CDR2 YNFKEQ. CDR3 DNA: TGTGCCAGCAGCCAAGTTCTATCTGGAAACACCATATATTTT. Protein sequence: CASSQVLSGNTIYF.